Each of the 5 T cell receptor beta chains below was sequenced from the same sample in a study of CD8+ T cells in alopecia areata. RNA extraction was followed by reverse transcription into cDNA, which acted as the sequencing template. Libraries were prepared by immunoSEQ multiplex PCR; TCRdb keeps only in-frame clonotypes and omits some of them. Seen here are 110,000 or so clones, around 59% observed once, and the top ten hold less than 25%. The sample comprised CD8+ T cells sorted from blood. These receptor sequences come from a human donor in good health.

The CDR3 sequence is CASSLERRDTQYF. The CDR3 DNA reads TGTGCCAGCAGCTTGGAACGCAGAGATACGCAGTATTTT. The V call is TRBV5-6, the J call TRBJ2-3, with D unclear. V dropped 0 bases and J dropped 5 bases, with 7 bases sitting between them. The germline gives CDR1 SGHDT, CDR2 YYEEEE. This CDR3 is 13 amino acids long.

This rearrangement joins TRBV10-3 to TRBJ1-6; a weak D match, TRBD1 (5 bases). V lost 0 bases and J lost 0, with 9 bases in between. This CDR3 comprises 17 residues. CDR1 is ENHRY and CDR2 is SYGVKD in the germline V gene. The CDR3 is CAISESRGSSYNSPLHF. The CDR3 bases are TGTGCCATCAGTGAGTCTAGGGGTAGCTCCTATAATTCACCCCTCCACTTT.

The chain employs TRBV2 and TRBJ1-1; perhaps TRBD1 as D (6 bases). Germline CDR1 and CDR2: SNHLY and FYNNEI. The CDR3 contains 14 residues. V was cut by 11 bases and J by 0 bases, with 16 bases left in between. The CDR3 reads CAPQGRGMNTEAFF. DNA for the CDR3: TGTGCCCCCCAGGGTAGGGGGATGAACACTGAAGCTTTCTTT.

This clone showed up just a few times. The rearrangement links TRBV28 to TRBJ1-4; a weak D match, TRBD1 (5 bases). The germline V gene has CDR1 MDHEN and CDR2 SYDVKM. V was pared by 2 bases and J by 0 bases, with 19 bases between. The CDR3 runs to 19 residues. The CDR3 loop is CASSLLVWAGVATNEKLFF. As DNA, the CDR3 is TGTGCCAGCAGTTTACTGGTTTGGGCGGGGGTTGCAACTAATGAAAAACTGTTTTTT.

V and J are TRBV28 and TRBJ2-7; 8 bases are shared with TRBD1. Germline V gene lookup returns CDR1 MDHEN and CDR2 SYDVKM. V gave up 6 bases and J gave up 1 base; unmatched junction bases: 8. The CDR3 is 15 amino acids. This CDR3 is CASSPDRGASYEQYF. In nucleotides, the CDR3 is TGTGCCAGCAGCCCCGACAGGGGTGCTTCCTACGAGCAGTACTTC.